A single T cell receptor (beta chain) is shown here with its context. Here immunoSEQ multiplex PCR was the method, and the copy in TCRdb shows in-frame clones only, minus some. Here the sample spans around 140,000 clones, 70% to 85% being singletons. This sample stems from a study of blood T cell repertoires in COVID-19. Looked up from germline, CDR1 is MNHEY and CDR2 is SVGAGI. Trimming cost V 6 bases and J 0 bases; bases outside gene matches: 5. The CDR3 covers 15 residues. The chain joins TRBV6-5 to TRBJ1-5; 7 bases map to TRBD1. The source of this sequence is a woman aged 80 or over with acute or convalescent COVID-19. Material: peripheral blood. DNA for the CDR3: TGTGCCAGCAGGAGGGGGCGTTATAGCAATCAGCCCCAGCATTTT. It translates to CASRRGRYSNQPQHF.